Each of the 9 T cell receptor beta chains below was sequenced from the same sample in a study of CD8 T cells in ankylosing spondylitis (dated by TCRdb to 2016 to 2017). To prepare the library, 5' RACE was applied. The data were produced on an Illumina HiSeq 2500. Starting from the raw public reads, TCRdb applied fastp trimming at Q25, assembled clones with MiXCR and retained in-frame beta chains. Each entry is one CDR3 protein sequence, shown with its most common DNA and genes. The sample table contains about 220,000 distinct CDR3 sequences; only one count was recorded for around 19% of them. The top ten constitute approximately 42% of the sample. The antigens for these receptors are not known. The full study reports these points: Blood from ankylosing spondylitis patients appeared to be characterized by a TCR beta motif made up of about 8 highly homologous amino acid variants.

The sequenced sample was blood, either unsorted or a sorted T cell fraction (not recorded which). The receptor source for this set is a male donor with ankylosing spondylitis.

The gene calls are TRBV20-1 and TRBJ2-5; D unclear. This CDR3 spans 13 amino acids. V shed 6 bases and J shed 2 bases, with 13 bases lying between them. The germline V gene encodes CDR1 DFQATT and CDR2 SNEGSKA (reference sequence). The CDR3 DNA reads as TGCAGTGCAGACACTACAGAGCAAGAGACCCAGTACTTC. It is translated as CSADTTEQETQYF.

V and J are TRBV7-9 and TRBJ2-1; 13 nucleotides agree with TRBD2. The CDR3 loop spans 15 amino acids. V shed 1 base, J shed 7 bases, and the junction held 1 base outside the gene matches. Looked up from germline, CDR1 is SEHNR and CDR2 is FQNEAQ (reference sequence). This CDR3 is CASSLVTSGRNEQFF. The CDR3 DNA is TGTGCCAGCAGCTTAGTGACTAGCGGGAGGAATGAGCAGTTCTTC.

This clonotype has at least ten counts. The rearrangement links TRBV12-3 or TRBV12-4 to TRBJ1-2, with D unresolved. V was shortened by 1 base and J by 3 bases, with 6 bases between the two germline ends. The CDR3 loop spans 13 amino acids. The CDR3 DNA follows: TGTGCCAGCAGTTTAGTCCAGGACTATGGCTACACCTTC. Protein product: CASSLVQDYGYTF.

To note about this clonotype: Possible read error: a much larger clone is one base away. The chain links TRBV20-1 to TRBJ1-6; unclear D gene. The CDR3 runs to 15 residues. Per the germline V gene, CDR1 is DFQATT and CDR2 is SNEGSKA (reference sequence). The CDR3 here is CCAPDGGSYNSPLHF. The CDR3 DNA reads TGCTGTGCTCCGGACGGAGGCTCCTATAATTCACCCCTCCACTTT.

The chain recombines TRBV5-4 with TRBJ1-2; TRBD1 agrees at 11 bases. CDR1 SGHNT and CDR2 YYREEE come from the germline V gene (reference sequence). The J segment lost 7 bases and the V segment lost 4 bases, leaving 18 bases of the junction unmatched. CDR3 length: 18 amino acids. CDR3 region: CASSDGQGARHPRSGYTF. In DNA, the CDR3 is TGTGCCAGCAGCGACGGACAGGGGGCACGACACCCTCGGAGTGGCTACACCTTC. Using reference TRBV5-4 and TRBJ1-2 for the parts outside the CDR3, the full variable domain is ETGVTQSPTHLIKTRGQQVTLRCSSQSGHNTVSWYQQALGQGPQFIFQYYREEENGRGNFPPRFSGLQFPNYSSELNVNALELDDSALYLCASSDGQGARHPRSGYTFGSGTRLTVV.

This rearrangement joins TRBV6-2 or TRBV6-3 to TRBJ2-6; 11 bases match TRBD1. From germline, CDR1 is MNHEY and CDR2 SVGEGT. The CDR3 runs 19 residues. V lost 2 bases and J lost 4; bases outside the gene matches: 10. The CDR3 protein is CASSYPGDRGTPGANVLTF. CDR3 nucleotides: TGTGCCAGCAGTTACCCCGGGGACAGGGGGACCCCCGGGGCCAACGTCCTGACTTTC.

This clonotype has just a few counts. The J gene is TRBJ2-7, the V gene TRBV3-1, with D possibly TRBD1 on 5 matching bases. There are 18 residues in the CDR3. Per germline, CDR1 LGHDT and CDR2 YNNKEL (reference sequence). Between the trimmed V and J ends, which lost 0 bases and 0 bases, there was a span of 18 bases. CDR3 residues: CASSQDWGADPSSYEQYF. CDR3 coding DNA: TGTGCCAGCAGCCAAGATTGGGGCGCGGATCCAAGCTCCTACGAGCAGTACTTC.

This clonotype was detected only a few times. The chain couples TRBV29-1 to TRBJ2-7; a possible D gene is TRBD1 (6 bases). The CDR3 length is 15 residues. The germline V and J ends were trimmed by 4 bases and 3 bases, with 19 bases remaining between them. Germline assignment: CDR1 SQVTM and CDR2 ANQGSEA. The CDR3 DNA follows: TGCAGCGTTGCTGTCCGGACAGTCCCTTTCTACGAGCAGTACTTC. Encoded protein: CSVAVRTVPFYEQYF.

The V call is TRBV15, the J call TRBJ2-4, with D possibly matching TRBD2 (6 bases). The ends were cut back, 6 bases at V and 0 bases at J, with 12 bases in the middle. The CDR3 is 15 residues long. Germline V lookup: CDR1 LNHNV, CDR2 YYDKDF (reference sequence). The CDR3 nucleotides read TGTGCCACCAGACGCGGGGCGGAAGCCAAAAACATTCAGTACTTC. It yields the protein CATRRGAEAKNIQYF.